This entry lists 28 T cell receptor beta chains sequenced from one sample in a study of T cell changes during pregnancy in multiple sclerosis. Only in-frame clones appear in the TCRdb table, and some are missing; sequencing was by immunoSEQ multiplex PCR. The sample has tens of thousands of clones, 91% seen once. Material: peripheral blood, obtained in the third trimester of pregnancy. The source of these receptors is a female donor in good health, enrolled as a control in a pregnancy study.

This chain links TRBV7-9 with TRBJ1-1; 7 nucleotides align to TRBD1. The CDR3 is made up of 14 amino acids. CDR1 and CDR2 from the germline V gene are SEHNR and FQNEAQ (reference sequence). The V segment lost 4 bases and the J segment 2 bases; nucleotides outside the gene matches: 4. CDR3 coding DNA: TGTGCCAGCAGCTCGGACAGGCGAAACACTGAAGCTTTCTTT. It encodes CASSSDRRNTEAFF.

This clone was observed a handful of times. The V gene is TRBV5-1, the J gene TRBJ2-5, with TRBD2 identical over 9 bases. J lost 4 bases, V lost 0 bases, and 7 bases had no gene match. This CDR3 contains 16 residues. CDR1 and CDR2 from the germline V gene are SGHRS and YFSETQ. Here the CDR3 reads CASSLDGSGRVETQYF. DNA for the CDR3: TGCGCCAGCAGCTTGGACGGTAGCGGGAGAGTAGAGACCCAGTACTTC.

The gene calls are TRBV14 and TRBJ2-7, with D perhaps TRBD1 (5 bases). Germline-derived CDR1 and CDR2 are SGHDN and FVKESK. Between the trimmed V and J ends, which lost 3 bases and 6 bases, there was a span of 15 bases. The CDR3 spans 14 residues. The CDR3: CASSQAGYRREQYF. The CDR3 DNA reads TGTGCCAGCAGCCAGGCAGGGTACCGTCGCGAGCAGTACTTC. Supplemented by reference TRBV14 and TRBJ2-7, the full variable domain reads EAGVTQFPSHSVIEKGQTVTLRCDPISGHDNLYWYRRVMGKEIKFLLHFVKESKQDESGMPNNRFLAERTGGTYSTLKVQPAELEDSGVYFCASSQAGYRREQYFGPGTRLTVT.

This chain connects TRBV7-2 to TRBJ2-1, with 14 bases fitting TRBD2. The CDR3 sequence is 16 residues long. Trimming at V came to 5 bases and at J to 4 bases, leaving 4 bases not matched to a gene. CDR1 and CDR2 from the germline V gene are SGHTA and FQGNSA. This chain's CDR3 is CASSTRTSGGYNEQFF. The CDR3 DNA is TGTGCCAGCAGCACTAGGACTAGCGGGGGGTACAATGAGCAGTTCTTC.

The chain combines TRBV14 with TRBJ1-1, with D possibly matching TRBD1 (6 bases). Germline V CDR1 and CDR2: SGHDN, FVKESK. Trimming took 2 bases from V and 0 from J, leaving 10 bases between them. The CDR3 covers 15 residues. In DNA, the CDR3 is TGTGCCAGCAGCCAACTAAGGGGGATGAACACTGAAGCTTTCTTT. Protein product: CASSQLRGMNTEAFF.

The count of this clone is one. The rearrangement uses TRBV12-5 and TRBJ1-1; the D is unclear. CDR1 is LGHNT and CDR2 is FRNRAP in the germline V gene. The CDR3 is made up of 14 amino acids. The V and J ends lost 2 bases and 1 base respectively, with 8 bases between them. Here the CDR3 reads CASGLWQRNTEAFF. CDR3 coding DNA: TGTGCTAGTGGTTTGTGGCAGCGGAACACTGAAGCTTTCTTT.

J is TRBJ1-6 and V is TRBV18; D unclear. The CDR3 spans 19 residues. The germline CDR1 and CDR2 sequences are KGHSH and LQKENI. Deletions cut 1 base from V and 0 bases from J, with 16 bases between. CDR3 bases: TGTGCCAGCTCACCACTTGCGATCGGCGGGAGCTCCTATAATTCACCCCTCCACTTT. The encoded protein is CASSPLAIGGSSYNSPLHF.

The table lists this clone with a count of one. CDR3 DNA: TGTGCCAGCAGCTTGGGAGGGGACAGCTACACCTTC. Translated, it gives CASSLGGDSYTF. The chain employs TRBV5-5 and TRBJ1-2, with a tentative D call TRBD1 (6 bases). The CDR3 is made up of 12 amino acids. V lost 0 bases to trimming and J lost 9 bases, with 9 bases between them. From germline, CDR1 is SGHKS and CDR2 YYEKEE (reference sequence).

This clone was recorded once. The genes are TRBV6-6 and TRBJ1-2; a weak D match, TRBD1 (6 bases). V was trimmed by 0 bases and J by 1 base, leaving 12 bases between them. The CDR3 is 16 amino acids. Per germline, CDR1 MNHNY and CDR2 SVGAGI (reference sequence). The CDR3 DNA follows: TGTGCCAGCAGTTACTCAGGGGCAGGGGTTAACTATGGCTACACCTTC. It specifies CASSYSGAGVNYGYTF.

The rearrangement links TRBV4-1 to TRBJ2-7, with TRBD2 matching 8 bases. With 10 bases clipped from V and 3 bases from J, the junction kept 8 bases outside the gene matches. Germline CDR1 MGHRA, CDR2 YSYEKL. The CDR3 is 13 residues long. The CDR3 DNA reads TGCGCCACCTCCCGGGGGGGGAGCTACGAGCAGTACTTC. Translated, it gives CATSRGGSYEQYF.

The chain carries TRBV7-2 and TRBJ2-5, with TRBD1 matching 9 bases. Unmatched junction bases numbered 2, after V lost 5 bases and J lost 4 bases. Germline values: CDR1 SGHTA, CDR2 FQGNSA. CDR3 size: 13 residues. The CDR3 nucleotides read TGTGCCAGCAGCGCGGACAGGGGAGAGACCCAGTACTTC. Its protein is CASSADRGETQYF.

The chain employs TRBV5-5 and TRBJ1-2; 7 nucleotides agree with TRBD1. The V gene end was trimmed by 4 bases and the J gene end by 7 bases; junction bases not matched to a gene: 1. The CDR3 loop spans 11 amino acids. CDR1 and CDR2 from the germline V gene are SGHKS and YYEKEE (reference sequence). As DNA, the CDR3 is TGTGCCAGCAGCCAGGGGGGTGGCTACACCTTC. It is translated as CASSQGGGYTF.

The chain carries TRBV5-4 and TRBJ2-5, with 7 nucleotides matching TRBD2. Germline assignment: CDR1 SGHNT and CDR2 YYREEE (reference sequence). This CDR3 contains 15 residues. Trimming at V came to 0 bases and at J to 5 bases, leaving 7 bases not matched to a gene. CDR3 loop: CASSLGGGSEETQYF. The CDR3 nucleotides are TGTGCCAGCAGCTTGGGGGGCGGGAGTGAGGAGACCCAGTACTTC.

The rearrangement joins TRBV2 to TRBJ2-7; no clear D gene. This CDR3 contains 10 residues. Between the trimmed V and J ends, which lost 4 bases and 7 bases, there was a span of 5 bases. Germline lookup yields CDR1 SNHLY and CDR2 FYNNEI. CDR3 nucleotides: TGTGCCAGCAGTGTAGTGGAGCAGTACTTC. Its protein is CASSVVEQYF.

V is TRBV4-1 and J is TRBJ2-7; D is possibly TRBD1 (6 bases). Germline assignment: CDR1 MGHRA and CDR2 YSYEKL. The CDR3 covers 13 residues. Trimming left V 4 bases short and J 0 bases short, with 7 bases between. The CDR3 loop reads CASSRTASYEQYF. CDR3 sequence (DNA): TGCGCCAGCAGCCGGACAGCCTCCTACGAGCAGTACTTC.

The chain uses TRBV18 and TRBJ2-3; TRBD1 matches at 9 bases. The CDR3 extends over 15 amino acids. Losses at the gene ends were 6 bases for V and 2 bases for J; bases not matched to a gene: 6. Germline CDR1 reads KGHSH; CDR2 reads LQKENI. CDR3 in DNA: TGTGCCAGCTCTCGGGGACAGGGACTCACAGATACGCAGTATTTT. Amino acids: CASSRGQGLTDTQYF. The full variable domain, its missing parts supplied by reference TRBV18 and TRBJ2-3, is NAGVMQNPRHLVRRRGQEARLRCSPMKGHSHVYWYRQLPEEGLKFMVYLQKENIIDESGMPKERFSAEFPKEGPSILRIQQVVRGDSAAYFCASSRGQGLTDTQYFGPGTRLTVL.

This clone was seen more than once but under ten times. V gene TRBV2 combines with J gene TRBJ1-1; 8 positions match TRBD1. With 6 bases clipped from V and 7 bases from J, the junction kept 10 bases outside the gene matches. The germline V gene encodes CDR1 SNHLY and CDR2 FYNNEI. The CDR3 is 14 amino acids. As DNA, the CDR3 is TGTGCCAGCAGACAGGACAGGGAAGGGGTTGAAGCTTTCTTT. It yields the protein CASRQDREGVEAFF.

The chain carries TRBV15 and TRBJ2-2, with 9 positions matching TRBD2. Germline V gene sequence: CDR1 LNHNV, CDR2 YYDKDF (reference sequence). The CDR3 sequence is 14 residues long. The V segment lost 5 bases and the J segment 7 bases; nucleotides outside the gene matches: 5. The CDR3 DNA sequence: TGTGCCACCAGCCTGAGCGGGAGGTACGGGGAGCTGTTTTTT. It is translated as CATSLSGRYGELFF.

This clone was seen a handful of times. As DNA, the CDR3 is TGTGCCAGCAGCTTACAGAGGGGGAATGAAAAACTGTTTTTT. Protein product: CASSLQRGNEKLFF. The chain employs TRBV7-2 and TRBJ1-4, with D perhaps matching TRBD1 (6 bases). CDR1 and CDR2 from the germline V gene are SGHTA and FQGNSA. The CDR3 totals 14 residues. Trimming removed 2 bases at V and 5 bases at J, with 9 bases between.

The chain combines TRBV5-6 with TRBJ2-7; the D gene is possibly TRBD1 (7 bases). The V gene lost 3 bases and the J gene lost 7 bases, with 8 bases spanning the gap. CDR3 length: 11 residues. Germline CDR1 and CDR2: SGHDT and YYEEEE. CDR3 in amino acids: CASSSGGEQYF. CDR3 in DNA: TGTGCCAGCAGCTCAGGGGGGGAGCAGTACTTC.

The V and J genes are TRBV5-4 and TRBJ2-5; 8 nucleotides line up with TRBD2. Losses at the gene ends were 3 bases for V and 5 bases for J; bases not matched to a gene: 6. CDR1 and CDR2 from the germline V gene are SGHNT and YYREEE (reference sequence). CDR3 length equals 14 residues. The CDR3 DNA sequence: TGTGCCAGCAGCTCCGGGGGGGCCAGGGAGACCCAGTACTTC. Residues: CASSSGGARETQYF.

This chain uses TRBV7-8 with TRBJ2-1; weak D call: TRBD1 (5 bases). Germline V lookup: CDR1 SGHVS, CDR2 FQNEAQ. CDR3 length equals 14 residues. Trimming removed 4 bases from V and 7 bases from J, with 14 bases in between. This CDR3 reads CASSWGPRRNEQFF. CDR3 nucleotides: TGTGCCAGCAGCTGGGGCCCCCGCAGGAATGAGCAGTTCTTC.

This chain connects TRBV7-2 to TRBJ2-7; tentative D call: TRBD2 (5 bases). The CDR3 has 13 residues. The germline CDR1 and CDR2 sequences are SGHTA and FQGNSA. The V gene lost 10 bases and the J gene lost 1 base, with 14 bases spanning the gap. The CDR3 spells CAIRHGVSYEQYF. DNA for the CDR3: TGTGCCATCCGCCACGGGGTGTCCTACGAGCAGTACTTC.

V is TRBV19 and J is TRBJ2-2; possibly TRBD2 for D (5 bases). Trimming left V 8 bases short and J 4 bases short, with 11 bases between. The V gene's germline CDR1 is LNHDA and CDR2 SQIVND (reference sequence). The CDR3 is 13 residues long. The CDR3 nucleotides read TGTGCCAGTGATCTAGCTGGCACCGGGGAGCTGTTTTTT. Protein product: CASDLAGTGELFF.

V usage is TRBV27 and J usage is TRBJ2-1; 9 bases match TRBD2. J was trimmed by 0 bases and V by 3 bases; bases with no gene match: 3. CDR3 length: 16 residues. CDR1 and CDR2 from the germline V gene are MNHEY and SMNVEV (reference sequence). CDR3 DNA sequence: TGTGCCAGCAGTTTGTCTAGCGGGACCTCCTACAATGAGCAGTTCTTC. It yields the protein CASSLSSGTSYNEQFF.

The rearrangement uses TRBV5-6 and TRBJ2-7, with TRBD1 as a possible D gene (6 bases). Trimming left V 9 bases short and J 4 bases short, with 20 bases between. The CDR3 consists of 14 residues. Germline lookup yields CDR1 SGHDT and CDR2 YYEEEE. The CDR3 nucleotides read TGTGCCACCCATGGGTGGGGGCGCGGGTACGAGCAGTACTTC. Translating it yields CATHGWGRGYEQYF.

This clone was observed a single time. CDR3 region: CASSEEGGGAADTQYF. The CDR3 DNA follows: TGTGCCAGCAGTGAAGAGGGCGGGGGGGCCGCAGATACGCAGTATTTT. The chain uses TRBV6-4 and TRBJ2-3; TRBD2 matches at 9 bases. V shed 3 bases, J shed 4 bases, and the junction held 8 bases outside the gene matches. Per germline, CDR1 MRHNA and CDR2 SNTAGT. This CDR3 spans 16 amino acids.

This clone was seen once. V is TRBV28 and J is TRBJ2-6, with 7 nucleotides matching TRBD1. CDR1 and CDR2 (germline): MDHEN, SYDVKM. The CDR3 is 19 residues long. J was trimmed by 4 bases and V by 6 bases; bases with no gene match: 18. This chain's CDR3 is CASRTDVTGAPSGANVLTF. The CDR3 nucleotides are TGTGCCAGCAGAACCGACGTCACAGGGGCACCCTCGGGGGCCAACGTCCTGACTTTC.